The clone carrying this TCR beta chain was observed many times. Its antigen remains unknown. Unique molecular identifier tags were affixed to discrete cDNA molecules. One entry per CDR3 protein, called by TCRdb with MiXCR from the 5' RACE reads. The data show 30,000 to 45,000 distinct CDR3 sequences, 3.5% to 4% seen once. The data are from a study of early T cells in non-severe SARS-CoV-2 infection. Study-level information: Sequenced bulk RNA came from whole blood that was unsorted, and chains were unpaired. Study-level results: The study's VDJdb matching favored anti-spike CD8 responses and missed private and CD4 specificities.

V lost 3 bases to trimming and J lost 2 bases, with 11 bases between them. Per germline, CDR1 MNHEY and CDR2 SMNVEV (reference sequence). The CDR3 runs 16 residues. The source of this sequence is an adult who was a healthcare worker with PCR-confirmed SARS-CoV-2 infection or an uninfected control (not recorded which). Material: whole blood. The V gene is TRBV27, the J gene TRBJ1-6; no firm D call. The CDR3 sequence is CASSLAGNTYNSPLHF. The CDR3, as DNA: TGTGCCAGCAGTTTGGCAGGAAACACCTATAATTCACCCCTCCACTTT.